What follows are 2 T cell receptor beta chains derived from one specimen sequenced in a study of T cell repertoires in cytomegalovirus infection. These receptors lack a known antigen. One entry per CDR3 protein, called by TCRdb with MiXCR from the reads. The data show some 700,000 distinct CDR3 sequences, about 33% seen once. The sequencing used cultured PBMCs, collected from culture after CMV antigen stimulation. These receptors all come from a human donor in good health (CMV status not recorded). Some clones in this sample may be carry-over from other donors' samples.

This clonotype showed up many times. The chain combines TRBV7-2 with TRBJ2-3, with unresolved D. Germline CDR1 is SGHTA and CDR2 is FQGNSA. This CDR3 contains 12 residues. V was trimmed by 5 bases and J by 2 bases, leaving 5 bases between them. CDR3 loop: CASSPDTDTQYF. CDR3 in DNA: TGTGCCAGCAGCCCCGACACAGATACGCAGTATTTT.

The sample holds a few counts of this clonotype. This CDR3 is CAISTDGSYGYTF. The CDR3 DNA is TGTGCCATCAGTACCGACGGTAGCTATGGCTACACCTTC. The V and J genes are TRBV10-3 and TRBJ1-2; no clear D gene. Per germline, CDR1 ENHRY and CDR2 SYGVKD. The CDR3 spans 13 residues. Trimming left V 5 bases short and J 4 bases short, with 11 bases between.